These 14 T cell receptor beta chains share one sample of origin, sequenced in a study of blood T cell repertoires in COVID-19. The method was immunoSEQ multiplex PCR; TCRdb's version includes in-frame clones alone and lacks a portion of them. The sample lists approximately 140,000 clones; approximately 87% were seen once. Sequenced: peripheral blood. Receptor source: an elderly man with acute or convalescent COVID-19.

J is TRBJ2-2 and V is TRBV3-1 (or the pseudogene TRBV3-2); 15 bases are a match to TRBD2. This CDR3 region has 18 residues. With 4 bases clipped from V and 6 bases from J, the junction kept 9 bases outside the gene matches. The germline gives CDR1 LGHDT, CDR2 YNNKEL (reference sequence). The CDR3 bases are TGTGCCAGCAGCCTACGGACTAGCGGGAGGGCCCTCGCCGGGGAGCTGTTTTTT. It specifies CASSLRTSGRALAGELFF.

The J gene is TRBJ1-6, the V gene TRBV3-1 (or the pseudogene TRBV3-2); D perhaps matches TRBD1 (6 bases). This CDR3 has 13 residues. Germline assignment: CDR1 LGHDT and CDR2 YNNKEL (reference sequence). Trimming took 2 bases from V and 8 from J, leaving 7 bases between them. CDR3 coding DNA: TGTGCCAGCAGCCAAAACAGGGATTCACCCCTCCACTTT. This gives the protein CASSQNRDSPLHF.

This clone has only one observation. The rearrangement uses TRBV2 and TRBJ1-2, with D maybe TRBD1 (5 bases). The germline CDR1 and CDR2 sequences are SNHLY and FYNNEI. This CDR3 comprises 14 residues. V lost 3 bases to trimming and J lost 3 bases, with 11 bases between them. This CDR3 reads CASSDAGGDYGYTF. The CDR3 bases are TGTGCCAGCAGTGATGCTGGGGGGGACTATGGCTACACCTTC.

The V and J genes are TRBV2 and TRBJ2-1, with TRBD2 identical over 8 bases. With V trimmed by 6 bases and J by 6 bases, 7 bases remained unmatched. CDR3 length: 14 residues. The V gene's germline CDR1 is SNHLY and CDR2 FYNNEI. The CDR3 sequence is CASSNGLAPNEQFF. The CDR3, as DNA: TGTGCCAGCAGCAACGGACTAGCCCCCAATGAGCAGTTCTTC.

V and J are TRBV2 and TRBJ1-5, with TRBD1 as a possible D gene (6 bases). From germline, CDR1 is SNHLY and CDR2 FYNNEI. The germline V and J ends were trimmed by 11 bases and 3 bases, with 23 bases remaining between them. The CDR3 spans 16 residues. CDR3 sequence: CAGGGGPSRPNQPQHF. The DNA of the CDR3 is TGTGCCGGAGGGGGGGGACCAAGCCGACCCAATCAGCCCCAGCATTTT.

This chain joins TRBV5-1 and TRBJ1-2, with 8 bases lining up with TRBD1. This CDR3 spans 17 amino acids. V gave up 4 bases and J gave up 5 bases; unmatched junction bases: 16. Germline lookup yields CDR1 SGHRS and CDR2 YFSETQ. This CDR3 reads CASSPESSTGAGYGYTF. CDR3 DNA sequence: TGCGCCAGCAGCCCCGAGTCCTCGACAGGGGCGGGGTATGGCTACACCTTC.

This clone was seen only once. The chain employs TRBV4-2 and TRBJ2-4; 9 bases line up with TRBD1. Per the germline V gene, CDR1 is LGHNA and CDR2 is YNFKEQ. Unmatched junction bases numbered 13, after V lost 4 bases and J lost 6 bases. CDR3 length: 17 amino acids. CDR3 in DNA: TGTGCCAGCAGCCGAGAGGAACCGGGACAGGGTGGAAACATTCAGTACTTC. Encoded protein: CASSREEPGQGGNIQYF.

CDR3 loop: CASSVHQGGEQYF. The CDR3 nucleotides are TGTGCCAGCAGCGTCCATCAGGGAGGCGAGCAGTACTTC. V gene TRBV12-3 or TRBV12-4 combines with J gene TRBJ2-7; perhaps TRBD2 as D (6 bases). The CDR3 has 13 residues. The ends were cut back, 6 bases at V and 6 bases at J, with 15 bases in the middle.

This clone was observed a single time. V is TRBV5-5 and J is TRBJ2-5; 14 nucleotides align to TRBD2. V lost 4 bases to trimming and J lost 4 bases; unmatched junction nucleotides: 6. The CDR3 extends over 16 amino acids. Germline loops: CDR1 SGHKS, CDR2 YYEKEE (reference sequence). The CDR3 coding sequence is TGTGCCAGCAGCACGGGACTAGCGGGAGTAGGAGAGACCCAGTACTTC. Residues: CASSTGLAGVGETQYF.

The V call is TRBV27, the J call TRBJ1-1; no definite D call. CDR3 length: 14 amino acids. Germline V gene lookup returns CDR1 MNHEY and CDR2 SMNVEV (reference sequence). The V and J ends lost 10 bases and 5 bases respectively, with 20 bases between them. DNA for the CDR3: TGTGCCACAAGCGAGGGAGGATTTGAGACTGAAGCTTTCTTT. Protein product: CATSEGGFETEAFF.

The chain has TRBV6-1 and TRBJ2-1, with D hard to call. The CDR3 has 16 amino acids. Germline values: CDR1 MNHNS, CDR2 SASEGT. V lost 2 bases and J 2 bases, leaving 13 bases between the germline ends. CDR3 nucleotides: TGTGCCAGCAGTGAATTCCGGCTAGGAACCTACAATGAGCAGTTCTTC. This codes for CASSEFRLGTYNEQFF.

This chain links TRBV24-1 with TRBJ2-2, with 9 bases identical to TRBD1. Germline V CDR1 and CDR2: KGHDR, SFDVKD. Trimming removed 7 bases from V and 4 bases from J; junction bases left unmatched: 9. The CDR3 extends over 16 amino acids. The DNA of the CDR3 is TGTGCCACCAGCTCCCGGGACAGGGTATCCACCGGGGAGCTGTTTTTT. Translating it yields CATSSRDRVSTGELFF.

This clone was observed a handful of times. The V call is TRBV7-3, the J call TRBJ2-1; 8 positions agree with TRBD2. The ends lost 5 bases at V and 0 bases at J; junction bases unmatched: 6. From germline, CDR1 is SGHTA and CDR2 FQGTGA. The CDR3 has 16 residues. The CDR3 loop reads CASSPRTSPSYNEQFF. The CDR3 DNA follows: TGTGCCAGCAGCCCCCGGACTAGCCCCTCCTACAATGAGCAGTTCTTC.

This clone was observed a few times. The CDR3: CASSFGTVTYEQYF. In DNA, the CDR3 is TGTGCCAGCAGCTTTGGGACAGTAACCTACGAGCAGTACTTC. The gene calls are TRBV5-4 and TRBJ2-7; TRBD1 matches at 7 bases. Unmatched junction bases numbered 4, after V lost 2 bases and J lost 2 bases. Germline-derived CDR1 and CDR2 are SGHNT and YYREEE (reference sequence). The length of the CDR3 is 14 residues.